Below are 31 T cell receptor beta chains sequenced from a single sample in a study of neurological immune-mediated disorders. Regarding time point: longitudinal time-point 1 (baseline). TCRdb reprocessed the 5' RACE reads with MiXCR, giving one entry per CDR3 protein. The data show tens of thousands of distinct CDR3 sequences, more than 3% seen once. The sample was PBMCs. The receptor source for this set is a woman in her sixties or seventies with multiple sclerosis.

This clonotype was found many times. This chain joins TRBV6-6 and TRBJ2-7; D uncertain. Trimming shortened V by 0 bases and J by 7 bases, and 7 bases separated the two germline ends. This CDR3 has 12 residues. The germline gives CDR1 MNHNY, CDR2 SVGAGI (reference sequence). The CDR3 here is CASSYSFQEQYF. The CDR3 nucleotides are TGTGCCAGCAGTTACTCGTTCCAGGAGCAGTACTTC.

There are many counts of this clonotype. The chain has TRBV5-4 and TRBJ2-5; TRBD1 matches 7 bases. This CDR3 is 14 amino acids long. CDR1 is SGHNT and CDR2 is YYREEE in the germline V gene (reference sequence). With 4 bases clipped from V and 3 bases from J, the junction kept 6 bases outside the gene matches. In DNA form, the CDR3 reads TGTGCCAGCAGCATCAGGGGGTTAGAAGAGACCCAGTACTTC. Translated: CASSIRGLEETQYF.

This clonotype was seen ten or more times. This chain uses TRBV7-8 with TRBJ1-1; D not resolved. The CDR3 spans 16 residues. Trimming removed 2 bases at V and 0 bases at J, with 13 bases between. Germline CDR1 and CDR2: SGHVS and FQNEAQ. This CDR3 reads CASSLSRGSMNTEAFF. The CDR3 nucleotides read TGTGCCAGCAGCTTATCTCGGGGATCAATGAACACTGAAGCTTTCTTT. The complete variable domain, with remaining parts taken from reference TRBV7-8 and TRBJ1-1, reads GAGVSQSPRYKVAKRGQDVALRCDPISGHVSLFWYQQALGQGPEFLTYFQNEAQLDKSGLPSDRFFAERPEGSVSTLKIQRTQQEDSAVYLCASSLSRGSMNTEAFFGQGTRLTVV.

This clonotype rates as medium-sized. The CDR3 loop reads CASHRRSSGANVLTF. CDR3 nucleotides: TGTGCGAGTCACAGGAGATCCTCTGGGGCCAACGTCCTGACTTTC. The V and J genes are TRBV28 and TRBJ2-6, with D possibly being TRBD1 (5 bases). The CDR3 has 15 amino acids. In germline, CDR1 is MDHEN, CDR2 SYDVKM.

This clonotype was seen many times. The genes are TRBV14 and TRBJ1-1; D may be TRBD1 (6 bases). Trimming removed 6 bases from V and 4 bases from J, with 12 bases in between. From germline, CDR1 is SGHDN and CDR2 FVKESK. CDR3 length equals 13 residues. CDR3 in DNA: TGTGCCAGCAGACTCGACAGGTTCACTGAAGCTTTCTTT. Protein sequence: CASRLDRFTEAFF.

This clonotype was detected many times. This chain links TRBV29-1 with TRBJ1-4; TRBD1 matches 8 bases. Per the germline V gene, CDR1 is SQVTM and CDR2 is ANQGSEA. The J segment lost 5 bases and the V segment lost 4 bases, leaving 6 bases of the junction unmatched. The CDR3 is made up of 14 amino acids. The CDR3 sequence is CSVVSGQENEKLFF. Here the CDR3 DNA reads TGCAGCGTTGTTTCGGGACAGGAAAATGAAAAACTGTTTTTT.

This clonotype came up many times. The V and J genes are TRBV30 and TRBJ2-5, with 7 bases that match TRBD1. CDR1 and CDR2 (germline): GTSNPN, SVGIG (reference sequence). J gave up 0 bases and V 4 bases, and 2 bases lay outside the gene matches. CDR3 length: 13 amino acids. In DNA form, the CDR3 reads TGTGCCTGGAACAGGGGCTACCAAGAGACCCAGTACTTC. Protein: CAWNRGYQETQYF.

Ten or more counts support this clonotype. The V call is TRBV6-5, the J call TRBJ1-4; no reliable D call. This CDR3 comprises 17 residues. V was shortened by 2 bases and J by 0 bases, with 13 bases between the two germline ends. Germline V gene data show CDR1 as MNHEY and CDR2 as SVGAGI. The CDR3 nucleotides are TGTGCCAGCAGTTACAGGCAGCTACAAGCAACTAATGAAAAACTGTTTTTT. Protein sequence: CASSYRQLQATNEKLFF.

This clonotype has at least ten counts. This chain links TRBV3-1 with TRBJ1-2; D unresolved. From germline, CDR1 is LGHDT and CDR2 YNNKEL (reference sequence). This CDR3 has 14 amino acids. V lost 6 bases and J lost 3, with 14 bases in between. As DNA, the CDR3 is TGTGCCAGCAGTCCCAATGGATGGGACTATGGCTACACCTTC. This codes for CASSPNGWDYGYTF. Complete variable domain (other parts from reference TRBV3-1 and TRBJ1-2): DTAVSQTPKYLVTQMGNDKSIKCEQNLGHDTMYWYKQDSKKFLKIMFSYNNKELIINETVPNRFSPKSPDKAHLNLHINSLELGDSAVYFCASSPNGWDYGYTFGSGTRLTVV.

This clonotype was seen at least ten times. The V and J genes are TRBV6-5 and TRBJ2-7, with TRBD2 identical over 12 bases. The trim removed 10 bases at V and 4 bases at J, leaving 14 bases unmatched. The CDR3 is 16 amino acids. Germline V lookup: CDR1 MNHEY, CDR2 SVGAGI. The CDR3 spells CATTRVGLAGGYEQYF. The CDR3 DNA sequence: TGTGCCACCACTCGAGTCGGTCTAGCGGGGGGGTACGAGCAGTACTTC.

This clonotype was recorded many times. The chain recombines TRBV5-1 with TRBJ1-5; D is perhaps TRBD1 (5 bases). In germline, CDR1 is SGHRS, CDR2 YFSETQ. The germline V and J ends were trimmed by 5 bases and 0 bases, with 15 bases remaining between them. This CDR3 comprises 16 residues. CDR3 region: CASSWGVGSSNQPQHF. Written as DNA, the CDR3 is TGCGCCAGCAGTTGGGGGGTCGGGTCTAGCAATCAGCCCCAGCATTTT.

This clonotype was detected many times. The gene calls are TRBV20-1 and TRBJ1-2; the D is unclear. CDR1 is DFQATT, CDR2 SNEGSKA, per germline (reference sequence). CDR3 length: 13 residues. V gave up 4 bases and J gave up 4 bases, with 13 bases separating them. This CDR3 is CSAIEPIVYGYTF. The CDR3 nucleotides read TGCAGTGCTATCGAGCCGATAGTCTATGGCTACACCTTC.

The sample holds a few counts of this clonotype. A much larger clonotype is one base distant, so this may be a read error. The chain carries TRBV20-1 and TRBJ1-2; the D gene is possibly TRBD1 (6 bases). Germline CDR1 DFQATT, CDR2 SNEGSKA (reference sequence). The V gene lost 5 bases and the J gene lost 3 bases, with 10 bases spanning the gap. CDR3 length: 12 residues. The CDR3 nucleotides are TGCAGTGCTCTAAAGGGGGACTATGGCTACACCTTC. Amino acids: CSALKGDYGYTF.

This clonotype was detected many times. Here the CDR3 DNA reads TGTGCCAGCAGTCCGCCGGACGGAAGCAATCAGCCCCAGCATTTT. Translation: CASSPPDGSNQPQHF. The chain couples TRBV6-6 to TRBJ1-5; D gene ambiguous. The CDR3 has 15 amino acids. V lost 5 bases and J 1 base, leaving 12 bases between the germline ends. Germline CDR1 reads MNHNY; CDR2 reads SVGAGI (reference sequence).

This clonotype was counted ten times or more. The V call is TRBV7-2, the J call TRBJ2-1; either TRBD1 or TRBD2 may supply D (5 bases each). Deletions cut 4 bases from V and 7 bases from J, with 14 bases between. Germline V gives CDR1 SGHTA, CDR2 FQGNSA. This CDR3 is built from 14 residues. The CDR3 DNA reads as TGTGCCAGCAGCTCCCAGGGACCTCTGAATGAGCAGTTCTTC. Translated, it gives CASSSQGPLNEQFF.

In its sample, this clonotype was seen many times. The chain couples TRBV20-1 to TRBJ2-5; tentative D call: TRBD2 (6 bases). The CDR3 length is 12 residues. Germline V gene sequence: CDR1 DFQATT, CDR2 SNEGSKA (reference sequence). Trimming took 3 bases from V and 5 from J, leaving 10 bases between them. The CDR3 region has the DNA TGCAGTGCTAGTCTAGCGTTGGAGACCCAGTACTTC. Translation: CSASLALETQYF.

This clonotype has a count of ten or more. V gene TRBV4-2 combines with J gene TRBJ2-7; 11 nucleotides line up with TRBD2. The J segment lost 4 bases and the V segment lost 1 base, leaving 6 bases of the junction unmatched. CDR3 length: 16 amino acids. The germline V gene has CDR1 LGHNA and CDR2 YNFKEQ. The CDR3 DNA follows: TGTGCCAGCAGCCAAGCAACTAGCGGGGGTCTTTACGAGCAGTACTTC. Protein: CASSQATSGGLYEQYF.

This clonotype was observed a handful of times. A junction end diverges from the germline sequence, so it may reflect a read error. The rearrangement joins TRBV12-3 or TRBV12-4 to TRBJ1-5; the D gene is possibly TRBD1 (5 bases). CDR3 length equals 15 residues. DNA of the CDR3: TGTGCCAGCAGTTTATCGGGGGGATCGAATCAGCACCAGCATTTT. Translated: CASSLSGGSNQHQHF.

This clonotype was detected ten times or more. The CDR3 sequence is CASSAQLAGAYNEQFF. DNA for the CDR3: TGTGCCAGCAGCGCCCAACTAGCGGGGGCTTACAATGAGCAGTTCTTC. The rearrangement uses TRBV11-2 and TRBJ2-1; 11 positions match TRBD2. Trimming at V came to 5 bases and at J to 4 bases, leaving 7 bases not matched to a gene. Germline V CDR1 and CDR2: SGHAT, FQNNGV. This CDR3 spans 16 amino acids.

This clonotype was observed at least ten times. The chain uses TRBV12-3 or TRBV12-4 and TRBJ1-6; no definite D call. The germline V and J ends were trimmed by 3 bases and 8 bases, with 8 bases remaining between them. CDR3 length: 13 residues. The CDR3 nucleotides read TGTGCCAGCAGTTTGAAGCAGGATTCACCCCTCCACTTT. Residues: CASSLKQDSPLHF.

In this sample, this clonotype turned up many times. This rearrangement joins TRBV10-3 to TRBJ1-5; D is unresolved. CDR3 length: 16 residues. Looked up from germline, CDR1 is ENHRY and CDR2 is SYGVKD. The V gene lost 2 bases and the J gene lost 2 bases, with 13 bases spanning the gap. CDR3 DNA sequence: TGTGCCATCAGTGAGGTGAAGGGCGTAGGCAATCAGCCCCAGCATTTT. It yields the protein CAISEVKGVGNQPQHF.

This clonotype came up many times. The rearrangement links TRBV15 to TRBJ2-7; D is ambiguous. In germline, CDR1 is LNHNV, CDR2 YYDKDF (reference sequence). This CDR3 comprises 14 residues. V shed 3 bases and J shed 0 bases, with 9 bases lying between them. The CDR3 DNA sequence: TGTGCCACCAGCAGTGGTCGACCCTCCTACGAGCAGTACTTC. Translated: CATSSGRPSYEQYF.

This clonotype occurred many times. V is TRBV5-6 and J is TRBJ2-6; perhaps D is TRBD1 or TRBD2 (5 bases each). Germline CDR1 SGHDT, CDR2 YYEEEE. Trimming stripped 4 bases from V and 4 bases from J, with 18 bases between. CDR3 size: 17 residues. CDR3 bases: TGTGCCAGCAGCCAGGGACGTATGTCTGCCGGGGCCAACGTCCTGACTTTC. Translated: CASSQGRMSAGANVLTF.

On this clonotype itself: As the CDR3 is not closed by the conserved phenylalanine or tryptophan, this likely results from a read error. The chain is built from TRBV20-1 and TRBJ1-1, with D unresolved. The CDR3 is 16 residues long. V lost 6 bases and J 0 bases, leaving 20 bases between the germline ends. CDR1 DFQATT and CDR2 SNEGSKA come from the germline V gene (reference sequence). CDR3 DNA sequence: TGCAGTGCCAGTTCGGGCCGTCCTTCCCTGAACACTGAAGCTTTCAAT. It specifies CSASSGRPSLNTEAFN.

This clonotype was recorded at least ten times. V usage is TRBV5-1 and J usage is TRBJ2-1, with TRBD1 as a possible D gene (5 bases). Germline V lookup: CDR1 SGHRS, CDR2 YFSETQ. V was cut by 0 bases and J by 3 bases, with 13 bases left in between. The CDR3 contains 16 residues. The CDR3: CASSLGATTVYNEQFF. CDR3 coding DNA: TGCGCCAGCAGCTTGGGGGCAACGACAGTCTACAATGAGCAGTTCTTC.

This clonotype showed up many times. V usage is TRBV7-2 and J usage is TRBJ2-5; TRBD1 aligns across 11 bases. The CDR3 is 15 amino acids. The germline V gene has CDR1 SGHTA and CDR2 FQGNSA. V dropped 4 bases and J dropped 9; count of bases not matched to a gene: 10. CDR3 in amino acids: CASSSGTGGNGAQYF. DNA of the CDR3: TGTGCCAGCAGCTCCGGGACAGGGGGGAACGGGGCCCAGTACTTC.

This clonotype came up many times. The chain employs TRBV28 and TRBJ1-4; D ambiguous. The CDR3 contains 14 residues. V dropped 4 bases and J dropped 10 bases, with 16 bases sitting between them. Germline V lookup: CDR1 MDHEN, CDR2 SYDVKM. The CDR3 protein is CASSSTSPRGKLFF. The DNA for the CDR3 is TGTGCCAGCAGTTCGACATCACCGAGAGGAAAACTGTTTTTT. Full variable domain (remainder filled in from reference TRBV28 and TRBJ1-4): DVKVTQSSRYLVKRTGEKVFLECVQDMDHENMFWYRQDPGLGLRLIYFSYDVKMKEKGDIPEGYSVSREKKERFSLILESASTNQTSMYLCASSSTSPRGKLFFGSGTQLSVL.

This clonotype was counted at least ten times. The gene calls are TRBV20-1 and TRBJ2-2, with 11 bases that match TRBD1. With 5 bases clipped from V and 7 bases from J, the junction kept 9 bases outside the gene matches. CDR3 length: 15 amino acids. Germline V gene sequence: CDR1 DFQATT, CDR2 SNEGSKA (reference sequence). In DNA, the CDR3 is TGCAGTGCTGGACCAGGACAGGGGGCATTCGGGGAGCTGTTTTTT. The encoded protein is CSAGPGQGAFGELFF.

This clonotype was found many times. CDR3 DNA: TGCGCCAGCAGCCAAGAGAGGCCGGGATGGAAAAACATTCAGTACTTC. Protein: CASSQERPGWKNIQYF. The chain is built from TRBV4-1 and TRBJ2-4; possible D gene TRBD2, 5 bases. This CDR3 comprises 16 residues. Per the germline V gene, CDR1 is MGHRA and CDR2 is YSYEKL. Trimming took 0 bases from V and 4 from J, leaving 13 bases between them.

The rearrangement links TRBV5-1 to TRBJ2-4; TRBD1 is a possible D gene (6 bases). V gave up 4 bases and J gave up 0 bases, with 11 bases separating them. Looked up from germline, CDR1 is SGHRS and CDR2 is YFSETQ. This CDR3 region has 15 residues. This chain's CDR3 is CASSTGQVAKNIQYF. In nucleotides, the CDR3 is TGCGCCAGCAGCACGGGACAAGTAGCCAAAAACATTCAGTACTTC.

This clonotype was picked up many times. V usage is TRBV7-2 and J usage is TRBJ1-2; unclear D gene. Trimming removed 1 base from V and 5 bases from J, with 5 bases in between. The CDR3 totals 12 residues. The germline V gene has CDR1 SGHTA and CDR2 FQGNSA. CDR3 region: CASSLDSYGYTF. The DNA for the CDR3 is TGTGCCAGCAGCTTAGATAGTTATGGCTACACCTTC.